What follows is one T cell receptor (beta chain) and its context. Its antigen is not identified. The CDR3 spans 12 residues. Germline assignment: CDR1 MNHEY and CDR2 SVGAGI. Trimming stripped 7 bases from V and 7 bases from J, with 14 bases between. This record comes from a study of cytomegalovirus exposure and HLA in healthy donors. General study findings and limits: A list of around 160 TCR beta chains associated with cytomegalovirus was given. CMV serostatus was the only recorded immune exposure for donors. Segments of the TCR beta V type were, in most cases, productive about 90% or about 30% of the time in an earlier analysis.

The PCR was carried out with 60 Vbeta primers and 13 Jbeta primers. The data were produced by immunoSEQ multiplex PCR, yet TCRdb's version contains in-frame clones alone and is incomplete. The sample consists of 60,000 to 75,000 clones, roughly 80% of them appearing once. The specimen sequenced was PBMCs. This clonotype was obtained from a woman aged 25 to 39 in good health and CMV-seropositive. The chain is built from TRBV6-5 and TRBJ2-7; the D gene is possibly TRBD2 (5 bases). CDR3 protein: CASMVATGEQYF. The CDR3, as DNA: TGTGCCAGCATGGTGGCAACGGGAGAGCAGTACTTC.